The rows below give T cell receptor beta chains drawn from one sample of a study of identical twins. Using its own MiXCR run on the 5' RACE reads, TCRdb lists one record per CDR3 protein. The sample holds under 900,000 distinct CDR3 sequences, 15% to 20% seen once. This same sample was also taken into another study, of T cells expressing NK-cell markers.

Sequencing used PBMCs. These receptors originate from a woman aged 18-29 years in good health. CDR3s include the opening cysteine and the closing phenylalanine or tryptophan. D genes are given only for firm matches. Rows may omit the clone size; those that give it use once, few, many or a size class.

TRBJ2-7	-	-	TRBV10-1	TGCGCCAGCAAGGACACCGGGAGAGAGCAGTACTTC	CASKDTGREQYF
TRBJ2-1	few	-	TRBV9	TGTGCCAGCAGCGTAGGGGGGCCGGGTTACAATGAGCAGTTCTTC	CASSVGGPGYNEQFF
TRBJ2-3	few	-	TRBV4-3	TGCGCCAGCAGCCACTTAAGATCCACAGATACGCAGTATTTT	CASSHLRSTDTQYF
TRBJ1-5	-	-	TRBV5-1	TGCGCCAGCAGCTCCGGGACCCTGGTTCAGCCCCAGCATTTT	CASSSGTLVQPQHF
TRBJ2-5	-	-	TRBV20-1	TGCAGTGCTAGCGGGACTGAGACCCAGTACTTC	CSASGTETQYF
TRBJ2-1	few	TRBD2	TRBV12-3/TRBV12-4	TGTGCCAGCAGTTTGACTAGCGGGAGGGGGGGAAATGAGCAGTTCTTC	CASSLTSGRGGNEQFF
TRBJ2-3	once	-	TRBV20-1	TGCAGTGCTAGAGGACTTTCCACAGATACGCAGTATTTT	CSARGLSTDTQYF
TRBJ1-2	-	-	TRBV5-1	TGCGCCAGCAGCTTGGGGAGTCAGGTGGATGGCTACACCTTC	CASSLGSQVDGYTF
TRBJ2-7	few	-	TRBV2	TGTGCCAGCAGTGATCAGGGGAGCTCCTACGAGCAGTACTTC	CASSDQGSSYEQYF
TRBJ2-3	few	-	TRBV5-6	TGTGCCAGCATCTTTGGGGGATTCCCGGGGATTAGTACGCAGTATTTT	CASIFGGFPGISTQYF
TRBJ2-7	-	-	TRBV4-3	TGCGCCAGCAGCCAAGATATCCGGACCAGCACGCCCTACGAGCAGTACTTC	CASSQDIRTSTPYEQYF
TRBJ2-3	-	TRBD2	TRBV20-1	TGCAGTGCTAGAGATTACGGGAGGGCCTTTACAGATACGCAGTATTTT	CSARDYGRAFTDTQYF
TRBJ2-7	few	TRBD1	TRBV7-9	TGTGCCAGCAGCAACTGGGACAGGGCAACCGGGCAGTACTTC	CASSNWDRATGQYF
TRBJ2-7	few	-	TRBV10-3	TGTGCCATCAGTGAGCAGGCAGGGAGCGAGCAGTACTTC	CAISEQAGSEQYF
TRBJ2-1	few	-	TRBV6-2/TRBV6-3	TGTGCCAGCAGTTACAGGAATGGTGAGCAGTTCTTC	CASSYRNGEQFF
TRBJ1-1	few	TRBD1	TRBV7-3	TGTGCCAGCAGCTTAAACCGGGGACAGGGTGTAGCTTTCTTT	CASSLNRGQGVAFF
TRBJ2-5	many	-	TRBV5-1	TGTGCCAGCAGCCGGGGCCAAGAGACCCAGTACTTC	CASSRGQETQYF
TRBJ2-2	-	TRBD2	TRBV2	TGTGCCAGCAGGATTCCACTAGCGACCGGGGAGCTGTTTTTT	CASRIPLATGELFF
TRBJ2-7	few	-	TRBV29-1	TGCAGCGTTGTTAGGGGTGGCGAGCAGTACTTC	CSVVRGGEQYF
TRBJ2-7	once	-	TRBV7-2	TGTGCCAGCAGCTTAGTATCCGGGGCAGCGGCCTACGAGCAGTACTTC	CASSLVSGAAAYEQYF
TRBJ2-1	-	-	TRBV20-1	TGCAGTGCTAGAGACGTTAGAGCCCTAACTTTTAATGAGCAGTTCTTC	CSARDVRALTFNEQFF
TRBJ2-3	-	-	TRBV20-1	TGCAGTGCTAGAGATCGACAGAGCACAGATACGCAGTATTTT	CSARDRQSTDTQYF
TRBJ2-1	-	TRBD2	TRBV4-2	TGTGCCAGCAGCCAGGGACCGGGACTAGCGGGGGAGTATGAGCAGTTCTTC	CASSQGPGLAGEYEQFF
TRBJ1-1	-	-	TRBV14	TGTGCCAGCAGCCACTTACGGCACACTGAAGCTTTCTTT	CASSHLRHTEAFF
TRBJ2-7	-	TRBD1	TRBV6-1	TGTGCCAGCAGTACGTCACATCGGACAGGAAAGGATAGGCAGTACTTC	CASSTSHRTGKDRQYF
TRBJ2-7	few	-	TRBV6-1	TGTGCCAGCAGTGAAGACGGGGTACGGATCGAGCAGTACTTC	CASSEDGVRIEQYF
TRBJ2-4	many	-	TRBV5-5	TGTGCCAGCAGCTTATCGGGGGCCAAAAACATTCAGTACTTC	CASSLSGAKNIQYF
TRBJ2-3	few	TRBD2	TRBV20-1	TGCAGTGCTAAAGTTAGCGGGAGCGCTGGGTCGGTTACGCAGTATTTT	CSAKVSGSAGSVTQYF
TRBJ2-5	-	TRBD2	TRBV20-1	TGCAGTGCTACACCTGCCCTGGGGACTAGCGGGGGGCTTGCCCAGTACTTC	CSATPALGTSGGLAQYF
TRBJ2-2	-	TRBD2	TRBV5-4	TGTGCCAGCAGCTTGGGTCCTAGCGGAAACACCGGGGAGCTGTTTTTT	CASSLGPSGNTGELFF
TRBJ2-7	few	TRBD1	TRBV7-9	TGTGCCAGCAGCTGGGACAGGGTACCCGTCCCCGAGCAGTACTTC	CASSWDRVPVPEQYF
TRBJ2-2	-	TRBD1	TRBV7-2	TGTGCCAGCAGCTTTGAAGGGGGCTCGAACACCGGGGAGCTGTTTTTT	CASSFEGGSNTGELFF
TRBJ2-7	-	TRBD2	TRBV10-3	TGTGCCATCAGTAGCGGGAACTACGAGCAGTACTTC	CAISSGNYEQYF
TRBJ2-1	-	-	TRBV11-2	TGTGCCAGCAGCTTAGTCTTAGGCAATGAGCAGTTCTTC	CASSLVLGNEQFF
TRBJ1-3	few	-	TRBV5-6	TGTGCCAGCAGCTTAGGGACATCCTCTGGAAACACCATATATTTT	CASSLGTSSGNTIYF
TRBJ1-2	few	-	TRBV5-1	TGCGCCAGCAGCTTTATTGGGAGGGGCAATGGCTACACCTTC	CASSFIGRGNGYTF
TRBJ2-1	many	-	TRBV29-1	TGCAGCTCTGTAGCAACGTTTCCCAATGAGCAGTTCTTC	CSSVATFPNEQFF
TRBJ1-2	-	-	TRBV3-1	TGTGCCAGCAGCCGAGGGAGGATCTATGGCTACACCTTC	CASSRGRIYGYTF
TRBJ1-2	few	-	TRBV12-3/TRBV12-4	TGTGCCAGCAGTTTAGAAGCGGTTTATGGCTACACCTTC	CASSLEAVYGYTF
TRBJ2-7	-	TRBD1	TRBV20-1	TGCAGTGCTAGGGACAGGGGGGCCTACGAGCAGTACTTC	CSARDRGAYEQYF
TRBJ1-2	-	-	TRBV5-1	TGCGCCAGCAGCTTGGCCGAGACAGGCGTTTTTCGCTACACCTTC	CASSLAETGVFRYTF
TRBJ1-1	-	-	TRBV5-1	TGCGCCAGCAGCTTTAATCCCGAGGCGGGCACTGAAGCTTTCTTT	CASSFNPEAGTEAFF
TRBJ1-1	few	-	TRBV12-3/TRBV12-4	TGTGCCAGCAGCCTGGGTGGGGGCAGGAGCACTGAAGCTTTCTTT	CASSLGGGRSTEAFF
TRBJ2-1	-	-	TRBV20-1	TGCAGTGCTGGTATATCCGGTCTGCAGTTCTTC	CSAGISGLQFF
TRBJ2-1	-	TRBD2	TRBV27	TGTGCCAGCACCGTCCTTAGCGCGGGAGGGTCCGACAATGAGCAGTTCTTC	CASTVLSAGGSDNEQFF
TRBJ2-2	-	-	TRBV11-2	TGTGCCAGCTACCTCGGGGAGCTGTTTTTT	CASYLGELFF
TRBJ2-1	-	TRBD2	TRBV12-3/TRBV12-4	TGTGCCAGCAGTCCCAGACCGGGGGGCTACAATGAGCAGTTCTTC	CASSPRPGGYNEQFF
TRBJ2-1	few	TRBD1	TRBV20-1	TGCAGTGCTAGATGGGGGACAGCCGGGGCCTACAATGAGCAGTTCTTC	CSARWGTAGAYNEQFF
TRBJ2-1	few	-	TRBV18	TGTGCCAGCTCACCACCCGGATCAAATGAGCAGTTCTTC	CASSPPGSNEQFF
TRBJ2-3	few	TRBD1	TRBV5-1	TGCGCCAGCAGCGGGGGACAGCTCCGTATAACAGATACGCAGTATTTT	CASSGGQLRITDTQYF
TRBJ2-1	few	-	TRBV12-3/TRBV12-4	TGTGCCAGCGGCGATGGCAATGAGCAGTTCTTC	CASGDGNEQFF
TRBJ1-1	-	TRBD1	TRBV20-1	TGCAGTGCTAGTATGGAACAGGGGAGGGGCCCTGAAGCTTTCTTT	CSASMEQGRGPEAFF
TRBJ2-3	few	-	TRBV11-1	TGTGCCAGCAGAGTACCGGGTCAGGCCCTCGATACGCAGTATTTT	CASRVPGQALDTQYF
TRBJ2-2	-	TRBD2	TRBV6-2/TRBV6-3	TGTGCCAGCAGACCGGCGGGAGGATCAACCTCCGGGGAGCTGTTTTTT	CASRPAGGSTSGELFF
TRBJ2-1	many	TRBD2	TRBV12-3/TRBV12-4	TGTGCCAGCAGTGCTAGCGGGAGTGAGCAGTTCTTC	CASSASGSEQFF